The sequence of this TCR beta chain was determined in a study of cytomegalovirus exposure and HLA in healthy donors. Overall study: It was reported in a later analysis that the approximately 120 validation repertoires used the same platform as the approximately 600 first-cohort repertoires.

The donors were in the approximately 120-subject validation cohort; that cohort was separate from the roughly 660-subject first cohort. The germline V gene has CDR1 SEHNR and CDR2 FQNEAQ (reference sequence). The CDR3 has 13 residues. The V end lost 1 base, the J end lost 5 bases, and 9 bases lay between the germline ends. This clone was counted a few times. Its matching antigen is unknown. Study-wide results and caveats: It was confirmed in vitro that three of the CMV-associated chains were specific for CMV antigens. The listing of 160 or so TCR beta chains classed them as cytomegalovirus-associated.

The table came from immunoSEQ multiplex PCR; TCRdb's copy has only in-frame clones and leaves some out. The sample lists 150,000 to 200,000 clones; more than 75% were seen once. The TCR sequence derives from a young man in good health and CMV-seronegative. The material sequenced was PBMCs. J is TRBJ2-7 and V is TRBV7-9; possibly TRBD1 for D (6 bases). The DNA of the CDR3 is TGTGCCAGCAGCTTAGGGAAGGGGGACGAGCAGTACTTC. It encodes CASSLGKGDEQYF.